This T cell receptor (beta chain) was observed in a study of CD8+ T cells in alopecia areata. To note about this clone: The antigen is not known.

Isolation of CD4+ and CD8+ T cells from PBMCs was achieved by sorting. Whole-study results and caveats: Mice showed TCR sharing more clearly than patients did, possibly owing to HLA. Resident alphabeta T-cell populations of normal skin are likewise subject to sequencing in scalp samples. Normal scalp had lower clonality than lesional scalp, with alopecia totalis/universalis lesions showing this most strongly.

Following RNA extraction, reverse transcription yielded cDNA that acted as the sequencing template. The assay was immunoSEQ multiplex PCR, and TCRdb's table has in-frame clones only and misses some. This table has 150,000 to 200,000 clones, about three fifths appearing once. Source material: CD4+ T cells sorted from blood. The TCR originated in a human donor in good health.

CDR3 in DNA: TGCAGCGTTGAAGATCGCAGGGGGGGTAGAGGGATAAGGACACTTTATGGCTACACCTTC. Its translation: CSVEDRRGGRGIRTLYGYTF. The genes are TRBV29-1 and TRBJ1-2; 7 bases fit TRBD1. The CDR3 runs to 20 residues. Unmatched junction bases numbered 24, after V lost 0 bases and J lost 5 bases. Germline-derived CDR1 and CDR2 are SQVTM and ANQGSEA.